The TCR beta chain described here comes from a study of T cells in Graves' hyperthyroidism and ophthalmopathy. This clonotype was observed a handful of times. Antigen: not known. General study findings and limits: It was a median about seven months before onset that the model predicted ophthalmopathy.

No progression to ophthalmopathy during 18 months of follow-up defined stable disease. This CDR3 contains 15 residues. V was pared by 5 bases and J by 0 bases, with 8 bases between. Germline V CDR1 and CDR2: SGHVS, FNYEAQ. Amplification of TCR beta CDR3 regions used RNA as the template. A set of HTBI primers served as the primers for a first-round RT-PCR of the TCR CDR3. One entry per CDR3 protein results from TCRdb running MiXCR on the multiplex PCR reads. In the table there are about 560,000 distinct CDR3 sequences, 46% of which are singletons. The J gene is TRBJ2-6, the V gene TRBV7-6; no firm D call. Material for sequencing was peripheral blood or thyroid tissue (not recorded which). This clonotype was obtained from a woman aged 18-30 years with Graves' hyperthyroidism. In nucleotides, the CDR3 is TGTGCCAGCAGCCCTTTGCTCTCTGGGGCCAACGTCCTGACTTTC. Protein: CASSPLLSGANVLTF.